The rows below give T cell receptor beta chains drawn from one sample of a study of blood T cell repertoires in COVID-19. Repertoires were generated with immunoSEQ multiplex PCR, while TCRdb's copy carries only in-frame clones and drops some. The sample consists of roughly 330,000 clones, approximately 89% of them appearing once. The sample consisted of PBMCs or T cells enriched from blood (not recorded which). These receptors all stem from a woman between 25 and 40 years old who had recovered from COVID-19. Each CDR3 is given with its conserved first and last residue. D genes are given only for firm matches. Some rows have no size entry. The others give once, few or many, or a class for an expanded clone.

d_call	v_call	j_call	clone_size	cdr3_aa	cdr3_nt
TRBD1	TRBV7-6	TRBJ2-7	NA	CASSWERQGGEQYF	TGTGCCAGCAGCTGGGAAAGACAGGGCGGCGAGCAGTACTTC
NA	TRBV29-1	TRBJ2-7	NA	CSAWGRTYEQYF	TGCAGCGCCTGGGGCCGTACCTACGAGCAGTACTTC
NA	TRBV5-1	TRBJ2-5	NA	CASSLGGLRETQYF	TGCGCCAGCAGCTTGGGGGGGCTCCGGGAGACCCAGTACTTC
NA	TRBV14	TRBJ2-7	NA	CASSQALTYEQYF	TGTGCCAGCAGCCAAGCCCTTACCTACGAGCAGTACTTC
TRBD1	TRBV24-1	TRBJ1-1	NA	CATSDWDSTEAFF	TGTGCCACCAGTGATTGGGACAGCACTGAAGCTTTCTTT
TRBD2	TRBV6-5	TRBJ2-7	NA	CASGIAGASYEQYF	TGTGCCAGCGGGATTGCGGGAGCTTCCTACGAGCAGTACTTC
TRBD1	TRBV28	TRBJ1-5	NA	CASGTGGMGKYSNQPQHF	TGTGCCAGCGGGACAGGGGGCATGGGCAAATATAGCAATCAGCCCCAGCATTTT
NA	TRBV6-5	TRBJ1-1	NA	CASSYRGDEAFF	TGTGCCAGCAGTTATCGGGGGGATGAGGCTTTCTTT
TRBD2	TRBV5-1	TRBJ2-3	NA	CASSLAPKLAGALDTQYF	TGCGCCAGCAGCTTGGCCCCCAAACTAGCGGGGGCTCTAGATACGCAGTATTTT
NA	TRBV4-1	TRBJ1-5	NA	CASSQLRSQPQHF	TGCGCCAGCAGCCAATTGCGATCTCAGCCCCAGCATTTT
NA	TRBV28	TRBJ1-2	NA	CASFRRDGNYGYTF	TGTGCCAGCTTCCGGAGGGACGGTAACTATGGCTACACCTTC
NA	TRBV14	TRBJ2-5	once	CASSQDFAGNGVEETQYF	TGTGCCAGCAGCCAAGACTTTGCGGGGAACGGCGTGGAGGAGACCCAGTACTTC
NA	TRBV5-1	TRBJ1-1	NA	CASSPLGQTMNTEAFF	TGCGCCAGCAGCCCACTAGGACAGACTATGAACACTGAAGCTTTCTTT
NA	TRBV19	TRBJ2-7	NA	CASSIGQATYEQYF	TGTGCCAGTAGTATTGGACAAGCAACCTACGAGCAGTACTTC
TRBD1	TRBV5-4	TRBJ2-5	NA	CASSQRQGQETQYF	TGTGCCAGCAGCCAGCGACAGGGGCAAGAGACCCAGTACTTC
NA	TRBV7-2	TRBJ1-1	NA	CASILQRYDATEAFF	TGTGCCAGCATCCTTCAGCGCTATGATGCCACTGAAGCTTTCTTT
TRBD1	TRBV5-4	TRBJ1-4	once	CASSNGQGVNEKLFF	TGTGCCAGCAGCAACGGACAGGGTGTGAATGAAAAACTGTTTTTT
NA	TRBV30	TRBJ1-3	NA	CAWSVTGLTGNTIYF	TGTGCCTGGAGTGTCACAGGGCTGACTGGAAACACCATATATTTT
NA	TRBV5-1	TRBJ1-3	NA	CASSLAQGPTGNTIYF	TGCGCCAGCAGCTTGGCCCAGGGGCCAACTGGAAACACCATATATTTT
TRBD2	TRBV5-1	TRBJ2-7	NA	CASSSSGNSYEQYF	TGCGCCAGCAGCTCTAGCGGGAACTCCTACGAGCAGTACTTC
TRBD2	TRBV5-6	TRBJ2-1	NA	CASSPPASGGNNEQFF	TGTGCCAGCAGCCCCCCGGCTAGCGGGGGGAACAATGAGCAGTTCTTC
TRBD2	TRBV19	TRBJ2-3	NA	CASSGTSTTDTQYF	TGTGCCAGTTCCGGGACTAGTACGACAGATACGCAGTATTTT
NA	TRBV30	TRBJ2-7	once	CAGDLVWSSYEQYF	TGTGCCGGAGACCTCGTCTGGAGCTCCTACGAGCAGTACTTC
NA	TRBV7-2	TRBJ2-2	few	CASSSGWGELFF	TGTGCCAGCAGCTCGGGGTGGGGGGAGCTGTTTTTT
TRBD2	TRBV7-6	TRBJ2-5	NA	CASSPRTSGGAEETQYF	TGTGCCAGCAGCCCGCGGACTAGCGGGGGGGCCGAGGAGACCCAGTACTTC
NA	TRBV7-8	TRBJ1-3	NA	CASSSFLGGASGNTIYF	TGTGCCAGCAGCTCTTTTCTAGGGGGAGCCTCTGGAAACACCATATATTTT
NA	TRBV5-6	TRBJ1-1	NA	CASSFRRGIRTVAEAFF	TGTGCCAGCAGCTTCAGGCGGGGGATCCGAACGGTCGCTGAAGCTTTCTTT
NA	TRBV7-2	TRBJ1-2	NA	CASSRYGYTF	TGTGCCAGCAGCCGTTATGGCTACACCTTC
NA	TRBV29-1	TRBJ2-3	once	CSVARDSRRTDTQYF	TGCAGCGTTGCTCGGGACTCCAGGAGGACAGATACGCAGTATTTT
NA	TRBV13	TRBJ2-7	NA	CASSLGRPGAYEQYF	TGTGCCAGCAGCTTAGGGCGGCCAGGGGCCTACGAGCAGTACTTC
TRBD1	TRBV19	TRBJ2-7	NA	CASSQFPGGSYEQYF	TGTGCCAGTAGTCAATTCCCAGGGGGCTCCTACGAGCAGTACTTC
TRBD1	TRBV27	TRBJ1-2	NA	CASTKNRDSYGYTF	TGTGCCAGCACCAAAAACCGGGACAGCTATGGCTACACCTTC
TRBD2	TRBV10-2	TRBJ2-7	NA	CASRTGTGGTYEQYF	TGCGCCAGCAGGACCGGGACCGGGGGGACCTACGAGCAGTACTTC
NA	TRBV18	TRBJ1-1	NA	CASSPSRGNTEAFF	TGTGCCAGCTCACCATCCAGGGGGAACACTGAAGCTTTCTTT
NA	TRBV5-4	TRBJ1-1	NA	CASSPGQNTEAFF	TGTGCCAGCAGCCCGGGACAGAACACTGAAGCTTTCTTT
NA	TRBV21-1	TRBJ1-1	NA	CASSLRAPDPGDTEAFF	TGTGCCAGCAGCTTACGGGCCCCAGACCCGGGGGACACTGAAGCTTTCTTT
NA	TRBV9	TRBJ1-4	NA	CASSVDPTAEKLFF	TGTGCCAGCAGCGTAGACCCAACAGCTGAAAAACTGTTTTTT
TRBD1	TRBV27	TRBJ2-7	few	CASSGQGSYEQYF	TGTGCCAGCAGCGGACAGGGAAGCTACGAGCAGTACTTC
TRBD1	TRBV15	TRBJ1-4	few	CATSGTQGANEKLFF	TGTGCCACCAGCGGAACACAGGGGGCTAATGAAAAACTGTTTTTT
NA	TRBV7-9	TRBJ1-1	few	CASSLDGLEAFF	TGTGCCAGCAGCTTAGACGGTCTTGAAGCTTTCTTT
NA	TRBV7-6	TRBJ2-1	NA	CASSLTLARNEQFF	TGTGCCAGCAGCTTAACCCTGGCTAGGAATGAGCAGTTCTTC
NA	TRBV7-9	TRBJ1-1	NA	CASSPPPGRLNTEAFF	TGTGCCAGCAGCCCACCCCCAGGGAGGCTGAACACTGAAGCTTTCTTT
TRBD1	TRBV28	TRBJ2-7	NA	CASSVPGQGTYEQYF	TGTGCCAGCAGTGTTCCGGGACAGGGAACTTACGAGCAGTACTTC
NA	TRBV9	TRBJ1-3	NA	CASSAGSRVSTIYF	TGTGCCAGCAGCGCCGGGTCGCGGGTGAGCACCATATATTTT
TRBD1	TRBV7-9	TRBJ1-6	NA	CASSSSGTGVSPLHF	TGTGCCAGCTCATCTAGCGGGACAGGGGTTTCACCCCTCCACTTT
TRBD1	TRBV6-2/TRBV6-3	TRBJ1-2	NA	CASSSADRVGYGYTF	TGTGCCAGCAGTTCGGCGGACAGGGTTGGCTATGGCTACACCTTC
NA	TRBV20-1	TRBJ1-1	NA	CSAIKQGQAFF	TGCAGTGCTATTAAGCAGGGTCAAGCTTTCTTT
NA	TRBV6-5	TRBJ2-7	NA	CASRGTESYEQYF	TGTGCCAGCCGGGGTACCGAATCCTACGAGCAGTACTTC
NA	TRBV30	TRBJ1-5	NA	CAWTVSGNQPQHF	TGTGCCTGGACCGTCTCAGGGAATCAGCCCCAGCATTTT
NA	TRBV6-5	TRBJ1-5	NA	CASSPGSEEQPQHF	TGTGCCAGCAGTCCCGGTAGTGAGGAACAGCCCCAGCATTTT
NA	TRBV24-1	TRBJ1-1	NA	CATSGPTRGGKGEAFF	TGTGCCACCAGTGGTCCCACGAGGGGAGGGAAGGGTGAAGCTTTCTTT
NA	TRBV30	TRBJ1-2	NA	CAWSSVYYGYTF	TGTGCCTGGAGTTCAGTTTACTATGGCTACACCTTC